One sample yielded the 7 T cell receptor beta chains listed below, sequenced in a study of T cell repertoires in cytomegalovirus infection. These receptors lack a known antigen. TCRdb used MiXCR to reprocess the reads, holding one entry per CDR3 protein. The profile shows approximately 300,000 distinct CDR3 sequences, just under 30% of them singletons. The input for sequencing was cultured PBMCs, taken from culture after CMV antigen stimulation. The receptors derive from a human donor in good health (CMV status not recorded). Some clones in this sample may be carry-over from other donors' samples.

In this sample, this clonotype turned up a few times. V gene TRBV27 combines with J gene TRBJ1-1, with TRBD1 matching over 8 bases. The CDR3 sequence is 13 residues long. V was clipped by 10 bases and J by 5 bases; unmatched bases: 9. Germline assignment: CDR1 MNHEY and CDR2 SMNVEV (reference sequence). CDR3 coding DNA: TGTGCCACCCAGGACAGGGTTCGTACTGAAGCTTTCTTT. Encoded protein: CATQDRVRTEAFF.

This clonotype was counted only a few times. The V and J genes are TRBV12-3 or TRBV12-4 and TRBJ1-1; 7 bases line up with TRBD1. The trim removed 6 bases at V and 5 bases at J, leaving 12 bases unmatched. This CDR3 comprises 15 residues. CDR3 amino acids: CASREQGTPRTEAFF. In DNA, the CDR3 is TGTGCCAGCAGGGAACAGGGGACCCCAAGGACTGAAGCTTTCTTT.

This clonotype appeared a few times. One junction end disagrees with the germline gene, perhaps due to a read error. This chain uses TRBV11-2 with TRBJ2-1; a weak D match, TRBD2 (5 bases). The V gene's germline CDR1 is SGHAT and CDR2 FQNNGV. The CDR3 consists of 17 residues. As DNA, the CDR3 is TGTGCCAGCAGCTTAGATAGGAGAGGAGCGTTCACCCCACGGCGGGTCTTC. This gives the protein CASSLDRRGAFTPRRVF.

This clonotype was seen once. The chain recombines TRBV12-3 or TRBV12-4 with TRBJ2-2, with D uncertain. The CDR3 has 12 amino acids. With 5 bases removed from V and 6 bases from J, the gap between germline ends came to 7 bases. The CDR3 region has the DNA TGTGCCAGCAGTGTAGTACCCGGGGAGCTGTTTTTT. This sequence encodes CASSVVPGELFF.

J is TRBJ2-1 and V is TRBV6-6; tentatively, D is TRBD1 (5 bases). V lost 6 bases and J 0 bases, leaving 15 bases between the germline ends. Germline V gene lookup returns CDR1 MNHNY and CDR2 SVGAGI (reference sequence). This CDR3 is built from 16 residues. The chain's CDR3 is CASSLGWGNSYNEQFF. The CDR3 DNA reads TGTGCCAGCAGCCTCGGGTGGGGCAACTCCTACAATGAGCAGTTCTTC.

This sequence joins TRBV7-2 and TRBJ1-2, with 8 bases fitting TRBD1. V was pared by 1 base and J by 4 bases, with 5 bases of the junction left unmatched. CDR1 is SGHTA, CDR2 FQGNSA, per germline. The CDR3 length is 15 residues. The CDR3 DNA is TGTGCCAGCAGCTTAGGGACAGGGCGGAGCTATGGCTACACCTTC. Protein: CASSLGTGRSYGYTF.

This clonotype was detected only a few times. This chain joins TRBV7-3 and TRBJ2-1; TRBD2 aligns across 9 bases. V gave up 6 bases and J gave up 2 bases; unmatched junction bases: 5. The length of the CDR3 is 15 residues. The V gene's germline CDR1 is SGHTA and CDR2 FQGTGA. CDR3 in amino acids: CASRPSGAAYNEQFF. DNA of the CDR3: TGTGCCAGCAGACCTAGCGGGGCCGCCTACAATGAGCAGTTCTTC.